These 13 T cell receptor beta chains were sequenced from one sample in a study of CD8 T cells in ankylosing spondylitis. General study results and limits: It appeared that ankylosing spondylitis blood was characterized by a TCR beta motif of eight highly homologous variants.

No antigen has been identified for these receptors. Each CDR3 protein gets one entry after TCRdb re-called the 5' RACE reads with MiXCR. The sample shows about 800,000 distinct CDR3 sequences, roughly 10% of them seen only once. Sequenced input: blood, either unsorted or a sorted T cell fraction (not recorded which). The receptors were gathered from a male donor with ankylosing spondylitis.

This clonotype has a count of ten or more. The chain links TRBV29-1 to TRBJ1-1; possibly TRBD1 for D (5 bases). The V gene's germline CDR1 is SQVTM and CDR2 ANQGSEA. With 3 bases removed from V and 2 bases from J, the gap between germline ends came to 10 bases. The CDR3 contains 13 residues. CDR3 sequence: CSVDQGGNTEAFF. The CDR3 DNA reads as TGCAGCGTTGATCAGGGTGGCAACACTGAAGCTTTCTTT. Looking up the rest from reference TRBV29-1 and TRBJ1-1 gives the full variable domain: SAVISQKPSRDICQRGTSLTIQCQVDSQVTMMFWYRQQPGQSLTLIATANQGSEATYESGFVIDKFPISRPNLTFSTLTVSNMSPEDSSIYLCSVDQGGNTEAFFGQGTRLTVV.

This chain uses TRBV6-1 with TRBJ1-4; maybe TRBD1 (5 bases). The V gene lost 4 bases and the J gene lost 1 base, with 10 bases spanning the gap. From germline, CDR1 is MNHNS and CDR2 SASEGT. This CDR3 comprises 15 residues. This CDR3 reads CASSGQWGTNEKLFF. The CDR3, as DNA: TGTGCCAGCAGTGGACAGTGGGGAACTAATGAAAAACTGTTTTTT.

In its sample, this clonotype was seen many times. V usage is TRBV12-5 and J usage is TRBJ2-1; D is possibly TRBD1 (5 bases). Trimming took 1 base from V and 0 from J, leaving 7 bases between them. Germline CDR1 LGHNT, CDR2 FRNRAP. This CDR3 spans 15 amino acids. The CDR3 protein is CASGLGQSSYNEQFF. The CDR3 DNA reads TGTGCTAGTGGTTTGGGACAGAGCTCCTACAATGAGCAGTTCTTC.

The rearrangement links TRBV15 to TRBJ1-1, with D possibly matching TRBD1 (5 bases). V was trimmed by 0 bases and J by 2 bases, leaving 13 bases between them. The CDR3 loop spans 16 amino acids. Germline values: CDR1 LNHNV, CDR2 YYDKDF (reference sequence). In DNA, the CDR3 is TGTGCCACCAGCAGAGATACCTTTGGGGACAACACTGAAGCTTTCTTT. Translating gives CATSRDTFGDNTEAFF.

This chain joins TRBV9 and TRBJ2-1; TRBD2 agrees at 12 bases. V lost 1 base, J lost 8 bases, and 1 base stayed unmatched. The germline V gene encodes CDR1 SGDLS and CDR2 YYNGEE. The CDR3 covers 14 residues. In nucleotides, the CDR3 is TGTGCCAGCAGCGTACTAGCGGGGGGGGATGAGCAGTTCTTC. Encoded protein: CASSVLAGGDEQFF.

This clonotype came up a few times. V gene TRBV29-1 combines with J gene TRBJ1-5, with D unresolved. V lost 7 bases and J 5 bases, leaving 12 bases between the germline ends. Germline V gene data show CDR1 as SQVTM and CDR2 as ANQGSEA. The CDR3 extends over 12 amino acids. The CDR3 bases are TGCAGCGCCCAAATGGAGCATCAGCCCCAGCATTTT. Translation gives CSAQMEHQPQHF.

A few counts support this clonotype. This chain joins TRBV7-2 and TRBJ1-5; D not resolved. Germline V gene sequence: CDR1 SGHTA, CDR2 FQGNSA. This CDR3 contains 14 residues. V lost 5 bases and J 2 bases, leaving 10 bases between the germline ends. In DNA form, the CDR3 reads TGTGCCAGCAGCCTGAAGGTGGGCAATCAGCCCCAGCATTTT. It encodes CASSLKVGNQPQHF.

The chain links TRBV4-2 to TRBJ2-3; D not certain. V lost 3 bases, J lost 4 bases, and 8 bases lay in between. CDR1 LGHNA and CDR2 YNFKEQ come from the germline V gene. The CDR3 has 13 residues. The DNA of the CDR3 is TGTGCCAGCAGCCATCAAGGTGCAGATACGCAGTATTTT. This translates into CASSHQGADTQYF.

This clonotype appeared many times. The chain combines TRBV10-3 with TRBJ2-7, with 7 positions matching TRBD1. The germline CDR1 and CDR2 sequences are ENHRY and SYGVKD. This CDR3 is built from 12 residues. Trimming took 10 bases from V and 0 from J; bases not matched to a gene: 3. The CDR3 DNA reads as TGTGCCACGGGGACAGCCTCCTACGAGCAGTACTTC. It translates to CATGTASYEQYF.

There are a few counts of this clonotype. The chain is built from TRBV7-2 and TRBJ2-5; TRBD2 matches 7 bases. CDR1 is SGHTA and CDR2 is FQGNSA in the germline V gene. The length of the CDR3 is 16 residues. With 3 bases clipped from V and 0 bases from J, the junction kept 7 bases outside the gene matches. This CDR3 is CASSFLAGVNQETQYF. The CDR3 region has the DNA TGTGCCAGCAGCTTCTTGGCGGGAGTCAACCAAGAGACCCAGTACTTC.

The chain employs TRBV6-2 or TRBV6-3 and TRBJ2-4; no clear D. The germline CDR1 and CDR2 sequences are MNHEY and SVGEGT. Trimming pared 5 bases from V and 8 bases from J, leaving 13 bases between. The CDR3 consists of 13 residues. The DNA of the CDR3 is TGTGCCAGCAGTGTGGACCAACTGGACATTCAGTACTTC. Translated: CASSVDQLDIQYF.

Many counts were recorded for this clonotype. V usage is TRBV10-3 and J usage is TRBJ1-1; weak D call: TRBD1 (5 bases). The V end was cut by 6 bases, the J end by 6 bases, with 11 bases between. Germline CDR1 is ENHRY and CDR2 is SYGVKD. The CDR3 totals 12 residues. CDR3 amino acids: CAISPGLAEAFF. The CDR3 coding sequence is TGTGCCATCAGCCCAGGGCTGGCTGAAGCTTTCTTT.

In its sample, this clonotype was seen a few times. V gene TRBV20-1 combines with J gene TRBJ1-1; D might be TRBD1 (6 bases). This CDR3 is 13 amino acids long. With 4 bases removed from V and 1 base from J, the gap between germline ends came to 10 bases. Germline CDR1 is DFQATT and CDR2 is SNEGSKA (reference sequence). Written as DNA, the CDR3 is TGCAGTGCTACAGGGGTCCAGAACACTGAAGCTTTCTTT. It is translated as CSATGVQNTEAFF.